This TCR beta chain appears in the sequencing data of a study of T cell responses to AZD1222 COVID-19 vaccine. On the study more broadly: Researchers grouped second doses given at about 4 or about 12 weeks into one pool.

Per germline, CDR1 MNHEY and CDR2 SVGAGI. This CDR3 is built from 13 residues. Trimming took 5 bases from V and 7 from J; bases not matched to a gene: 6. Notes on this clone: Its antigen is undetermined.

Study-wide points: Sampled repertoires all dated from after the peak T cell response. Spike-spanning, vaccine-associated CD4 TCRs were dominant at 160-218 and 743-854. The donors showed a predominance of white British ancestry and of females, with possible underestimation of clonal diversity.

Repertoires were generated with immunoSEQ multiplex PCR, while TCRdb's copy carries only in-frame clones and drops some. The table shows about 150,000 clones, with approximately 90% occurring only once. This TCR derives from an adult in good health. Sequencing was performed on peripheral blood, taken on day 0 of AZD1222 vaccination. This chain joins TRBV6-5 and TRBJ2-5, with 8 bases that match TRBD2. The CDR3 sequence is CASSSTRGGTQYF. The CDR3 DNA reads TGTGCCAGCAGTAGTACCCGGGGGGGGACCCAGTACTTC.